This TCR beta chain comes out of a study of cytomegalovirus exposure and HLA in healthy donors. A note on this clone: Its antigen is undetermined.

The PCR employed 60 Vbeta primers together with 13 Jbeta primers. Methods used by the authors: Later reanalysis found roughly 80 million unique TCR beta chains, some 10 million of them shared. The assay was immunoSEQ multiplex PCR, and TCRdb's table has in-frame clones only and misses some. The DNA was the basis for D and trimming; V, J and clone size are from that table. The sample consists of some 220,000 clones, about three quarters of them appearing once. Points from the study as a whole: Later work associated roughly 17,000 TCR beta sequences with HLA alleles at 0.05 false discovery rate.

Material for sequencing was PBMCs. The source of this sequence is a boy between 5 and 17 years old in good health and CMV-seronegative.

CDR3 nucleotide sequence: TGTGCCAGCAGCTTAGACTCGGGGGGCAGGGAAGGCTACACCTTC. Translation: CASSLDSGGREGYTF. This rearrangement joins TRBV7-9 to TRBJ1-2; perhaps TRBD1 as D (6 bases). The germline gives CDR1 SEHNR, CDR2 FQNEAQ (reference sequence). Trimming pared 1 base from V and 8 bases from J, leaving 17 bases between. CDR3 size: 15 residues.